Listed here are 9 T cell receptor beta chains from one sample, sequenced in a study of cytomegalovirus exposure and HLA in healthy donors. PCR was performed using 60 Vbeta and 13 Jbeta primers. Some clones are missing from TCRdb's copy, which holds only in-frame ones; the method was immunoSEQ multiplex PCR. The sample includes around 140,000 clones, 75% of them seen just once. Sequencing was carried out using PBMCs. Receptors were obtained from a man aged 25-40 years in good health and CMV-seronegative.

The CDR3 is CASVDPGGMLYGYTF. As DNA, the CDR3 is TGTGCCAGCGTAGACCCGGGGGGAATGCTCTATGGCTACACCTTC. V is TRBV2 and J is TRBJ1-2; D possibly corresponds to TRBD1 (5 bases). Trimming pared 8 bases from V and 4 bases from J, leaving 20 bases between. Germline V CDR1 and CDR2: SNHLY, FYNNEI. The CDR3 runs 15 residues.

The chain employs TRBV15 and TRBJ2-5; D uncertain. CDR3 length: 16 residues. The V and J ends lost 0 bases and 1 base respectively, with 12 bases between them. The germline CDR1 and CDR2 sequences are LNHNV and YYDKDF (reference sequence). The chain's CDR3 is CATSRDLSAAQETQYF. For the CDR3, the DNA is TGTGCCACCAGCAGAGATCTAAGCGCAGCCCAAGAGACCCAGTACTTC.

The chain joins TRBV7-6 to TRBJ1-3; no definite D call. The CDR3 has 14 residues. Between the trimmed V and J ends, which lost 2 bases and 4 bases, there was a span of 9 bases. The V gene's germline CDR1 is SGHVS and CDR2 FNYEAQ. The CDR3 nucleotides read TGTGCCAGCAGCTTATCACGGTCCGGAAACACCATATATTTT. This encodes CASSLSRSGNTIYF.

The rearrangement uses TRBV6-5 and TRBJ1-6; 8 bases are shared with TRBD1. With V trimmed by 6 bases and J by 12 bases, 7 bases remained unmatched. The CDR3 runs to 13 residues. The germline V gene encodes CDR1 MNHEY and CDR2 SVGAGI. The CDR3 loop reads CASSRGLGLPLHF. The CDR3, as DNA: TGTGCCAGCAGCAGGGGGCTCGGGTTACCCCTCCACTTT.

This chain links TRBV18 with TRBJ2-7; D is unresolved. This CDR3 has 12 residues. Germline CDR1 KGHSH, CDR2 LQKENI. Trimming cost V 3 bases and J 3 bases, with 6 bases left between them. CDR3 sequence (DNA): TGTGCCAGCTCACCCCAAAACTACGAGCAGTACTTC. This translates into CASSPQNYEQYF.

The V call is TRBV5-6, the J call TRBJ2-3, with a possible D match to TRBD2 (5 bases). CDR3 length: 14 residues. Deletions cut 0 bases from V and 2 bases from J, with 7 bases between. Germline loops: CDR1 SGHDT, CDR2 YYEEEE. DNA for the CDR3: TGTGCCAGCAGCTTGGGACTACTCACAGATACGCAGTATTTT. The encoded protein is CASSLGLLTDTQYF. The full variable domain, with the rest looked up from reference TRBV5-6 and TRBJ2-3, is DAGVTQSPTHLIKTRGQQVTLRCSPKSGHDTVSWYQQALGQGPQFIFQYYEEEERQRGNFPDRFSGHQFPNYSSELNVNALLLGDSALYLCASSLGLLTDTQYFGPGTRLTVL.

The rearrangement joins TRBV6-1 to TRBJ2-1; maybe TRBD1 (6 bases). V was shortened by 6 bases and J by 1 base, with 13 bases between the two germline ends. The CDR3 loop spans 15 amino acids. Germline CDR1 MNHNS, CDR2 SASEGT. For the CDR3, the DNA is TGTGCCAGCAGATTTAGTAGGGGGTCCTACAATGAGCAGTTCTTC. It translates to CASRFSRGSYNEQFF.

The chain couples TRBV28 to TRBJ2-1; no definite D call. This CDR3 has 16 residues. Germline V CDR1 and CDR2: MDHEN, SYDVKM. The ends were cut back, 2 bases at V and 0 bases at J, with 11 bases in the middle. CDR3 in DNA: TGTGCCAGCAGTTTAGATCTTGCGGCCTCCTACAATGAGCAGTTCTTC. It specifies CASSLDLAASYNEQFF.

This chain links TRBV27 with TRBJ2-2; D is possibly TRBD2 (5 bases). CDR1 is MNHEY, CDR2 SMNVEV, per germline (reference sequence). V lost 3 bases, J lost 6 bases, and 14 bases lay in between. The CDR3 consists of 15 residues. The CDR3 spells CASSFMAGRPGELFF. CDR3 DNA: TGTGCCAGCAGTTTCATGGCGGGCCGCCCCGGGGAGCTGTTTTTT.